This T cell receptor beta chain came from a study of blood T cells in healthy people across ages. Overall study context: Capturing about one barcoded beta molecule per two T cells was achieved by template switching.

Germline V CDR1 and CDR2: SEHNR, FQNEAQ (reference sequence). V was trimmed by 9 bases and J by 2 bases, leaving 16 bases between them. CDR3 size: 15 residues. Sample-barcoded 5' priming and a J-beta primer mix drove a second PCR of 7 to 11 cycles. Each cDNA molecule was tagged by a template-switch adaptor that had 12 random nucleotides. TCRdb independently ran MiXCR on the 5' RACE reads; one entry per CDR3 protein. The table records over 1,500,000 distinct CDR3 sequences, about 39% of them present only once. A minimum of 5 micrograms of total RNA was extracted per sample. This sequence was found in a human donor in good health. Sequenced material: blood. The chain combines TRBV7-9 with TRBJ2-2; weak D call: TRBD2 (5 bases). CDR3 sequence reads: CASIGLPYNTGELFF. The CDR3 DNA reads as TGTGCCAGTATTGGACTCCCGTATAACACCGGGGAGCTGTTTTTT.